A single T cell receptor beta chain is shown here with its context. Germline CDR1 is SGHNT and CDR2 is YYREEE (reference sequence). The CDR3 sequence is 14 residues long. Trimming stripped 4 bases from V and 0 bases from J, with 9 bases between. The data originate from a study of blood T cell repertoires in COVID-19. The method was immunoSEQ multiplex PCR; TCRdb's version includes in-frame clones alone and lacks a portion of them. The repertoire has about 240,000 clones, approximately 90% of them found once; the top ten carry approximately 9.5%. Sequencing was done on a sample of PBMCs or T cells enriched from blood (not recorded which). The chain employs TRBV5-4 and TRBJ2-3; maybe TRBD2 (5 bases). The receptor comes from a man in his forties who had recovered from COVID-19. The CDR3 DNA follows: TGTGCCAGCAGCGAGGGTGGGAGCACAGATACGCAGTATTTT. This sequence encodes CASSEGGSTDTQYF.